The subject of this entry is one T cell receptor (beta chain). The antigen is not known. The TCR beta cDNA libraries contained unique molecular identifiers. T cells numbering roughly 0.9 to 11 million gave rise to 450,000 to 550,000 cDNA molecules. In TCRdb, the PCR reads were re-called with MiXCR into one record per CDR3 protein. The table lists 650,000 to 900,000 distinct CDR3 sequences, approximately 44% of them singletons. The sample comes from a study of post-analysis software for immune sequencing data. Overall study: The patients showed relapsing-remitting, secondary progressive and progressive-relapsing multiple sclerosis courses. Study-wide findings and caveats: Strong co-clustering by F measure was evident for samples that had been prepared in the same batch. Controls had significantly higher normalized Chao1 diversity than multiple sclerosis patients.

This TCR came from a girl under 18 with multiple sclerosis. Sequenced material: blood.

CDR3 sequence: CASSAGRASDIQYF. The CDR3 DNA sequence: TGTGCCAGCAGCGCCGGGAGGGCCTCGGACATTCAGTACTTC. The chain couples TRBV9 to TRBJ2-4, with TRBD2 identical over 8 bases. Germline CDR1 is SGDLS and CDR2 is YYNGEE. The CDR3 is 14 residues long. Germline trimming cut 3 bases from V and 8 bases from J; bases unmatched to any gene: 7.